The next 32 T cell receptor beta chains were all read from a single sample in a study of T cell responses to AZD1222 COVID-19 vaccine (dated by TCRdb to the early 2020s). To prepare the library, the immunoSEQ multiplex PCR assay was applied. TCRdb mirrors the immuneACCESS table, restricted to in-frame sequences. Some clones are absent from its copies; in checked studies, under half trace to an unresolved V gene, and the reason for the others is unknown. The sample contains approximately 70,000 clones, approximately 80% of them found a single time. Of the sample, approximately 5.4% falls within the top ten clones. The time point tag for this specimen amounts to: baseline before first vaccination. The sample here was peripheral blood, taken on day 0 of AZD1222 vaccination. The receptors were sampled from an adult in good health.

The chain links TRBV19 to TRBJ1-1; D not resolved. The V and J ends lost 3 bases and 8 bases respectively, with 7 bases between them. The CDR3 contains 11 residues. Germline loops: CDR1 LNHDA, CDR2 SQIVND (reference sequence). CDR3 DNA sequence: TGTGCCAGTAGTATCAGGCTCGAAGCTTTCTTT. It specifies CASSIRLEAFF.

The chain has TRBV7-9 and TRBJ1-5; D unclear. CDR3 length: 12 residues. CDR1 is SEHNR and CDR2 is FQNEAQ in the germline V gene (reference sequence). V lost 1 base and J lost 6, with 4 bases in between. The CDR3 loop is CASSLGTQPQHF. The CDR3 bases are TGTGCCAGCAGCTTAGGGACTCAGCCCCAGCATTTT.

The DNA for the CDR3 is TGTGCCAGCACCCAGAGCACAGATACGCAGTATTTT. Its protein is CASTQSTDTQYF. The V gene is TRBV28, the J gene TRBJ2-3; D remains unclear. The CDR3 contains 12 residues. CDR1 is MDHEN and CDR2 is SYDVKM in the germline V gene. The germline V and J ends were trimmed by 7 bases and 0 bases, with 5 bases remaining between them.

This clone was seen a single time. The chain recombines TRBV6-1 with TRBJ1-5, with D uncertain. Germline V gene data show CDR1 as MNHNS and CDR2 as SASEGT. Between the trimmed V and J ends, which lost 2 bases and 7 bases, there was a span of 9 bases. The CDR3 is made up of 13 amino acids. CDR3 loop: CASSELGSQPQHF. In DNA form, the CDR3 reads TGTGCCAGCAGTGAACTGGGGAGCCAGCCCCAGCATTTT.

This clone appeared once. The chain recombines TRBV27 with TRBJ1-5; D uncertain. Germline V gene lookup returns CDR1 MNHEY and CDR2 SMNVEV (reference sequence). CDR3 length equals 12 residues. The V end was cut by 6 bases, the J end by 5 bases, with 8 bases between. CDR3 bases: TGTGCCAGCAGCTTTTCGGATCAGCCCCAGCATTTT. Its protein product is CASSFSDQPQHF.

V usage is TRBV7-9 and J usage is TRBJ2-7; weak D call: TRBD2 (5 bases). This CDR3 has 15 residues. The germline CDR1 and CDR2 sequences are SEHNR and FQNEAQ (reference sequence). V gave up 5 bases and J gave up 2 bases, with 16 bases separating them. The DNA for the CDR3 is TGTGCCAGCAGCCTAGAGTCGGACTGGACCTACGAGCAGTACTTC. This encodes CASSLESDWTYEQYF.

The rearrangement links TRBV10-3 to TRBJ1-1, with 11 nucleotides matching TRBD1. The CDR3 spans 14 residues. The junction had 4 bases not matched to a gene; V was cut back by 5 bases and J by 5 bases. The germline V gene has CDR1 ENHRY and CDR2 SYGVKD. CDR3 sequence (DNA): TGTGCCATCAGTCCGGGACAGGGGGGGACTGAAGCTTTCTTT. Amino acids: CAISPGQGGTEAFF.

This chain joins TRBV6-5 and TRBJ1-1; TRBD1 agrees at 7 bases. This CDR3 comprises 14 residues. CDR1 and CDR2 (germline): MNHEY, SVGAGI. Germline trimming cut 6 bases from V and 3 bases from J; bases unmatched to any gene: 7. The CDR3 here is CASRGRQGYTEAFF. The CDR3 region has the DNA TGTGCCAGCAGGGGTCGACAGGGATACACTGAAGCTTTCTTT.

This chain uses TRBV6-2 or TRBV6-3 with TRBJ1-5; no clear D gene. V was cut by 2 bases and J by 9 bases, with 11 bases left in between. This CDR3 is 13 amino acids long. Germline V gene sequence: CDR1 MNHEY, CDR2 SVGEGT. This CDR3 reads CASSYGRTPPQHF. CDR3 nucleotides: TGTGCCAGCAGTTACGGTCGGACGCCGCCCCAGCATTTT.

CDR3 coding DNA: TGTGCCAGCAGTTACGGGGAGATAAGGCCCAACACTGAAGCTTTCTTT. It encodes CASSYGEIRPNTEAFF. The J gene is TRBJ1-1, the V gene TRBV6-2 or TRBV6-3; the D is unclear. Between the trimmed V and J ends, which lost 2 bases and 2 bases, there was a span of 15 bases. CDR1 is MNHEY and CDR2 is SVGEGT in the germline V gene. The CDR3 spans 16 residues.

This clone turned up a few times. The gene calls are TRBV10-1 and TRBJ2-1; weak D call: TRBD2 (5 bases). V was clipped by 2 bases and J by 8 bases, with 19 bases between them. Germline-derived CDR1 and CDR2 are WNHNN and SYGVQD (reference sequence). The CDR3 covers 16 residues. The CDR3 region is CASSEAGPGGLDEQFF. CDR3 nucleotide sequence: TGCGCCAGCAGTGAGGCGGGCCCAGGCGGTCTCGATGAGCAGTTCTTC.

This sequence joins TRBV28 and TRBJ2-2; D is undetermined. The CDR3 totals 14 residues. CDR1 is MDHEN and CDR2 is SYDVKM in the germline V gene. V was trimmed by 3 bases and J by 5 bases, leaving 10 bases between them. The CDR3, as DNA: TGTGCCAGCAGTTTTGGGCAGATAACCGGGGAGCTGTTTTTT. It specifies CASSFGQITGELFF.

The chain combines TRBV3-1 (or the pseudogene TRBV3-2) with TRBJ2-7; 9 bases map to TRBD1. CDR1 LGHDT and CDR2 YNNKEL come from the germline V gene (reference sequence). V trimming: 5 bases; J trimming: 7 bases; junction bases outside the gene matches: 9. The CDR3 is made up of 14 amino acids. The CDR3: CASSSGTGYVEQYF. CDR3 DNA sequence: TGTGCCAGCAGCTCCGGGACAGGGTACGTAGAGCAGTACTTC.

The chain has TRBV6-5 and TRBJ2-7; 8 bases map to TRBD1. Germline CDR1 is MNHEY and CDR2 is SVGAGI. V lost 7 bases to trimming and J lost 5 bases; unmatched junction nucleotides: 7. The CDR3 covers 13 residues. This chain's CDR3 is CASMDRVSNEQYF. CDR3 bases: TGTGCCAGCATGGACAGGGTTTCAAACGAGCAGTACTTC.

This rearrangement joins TRBV10-3 to TRBJ1-5; D not resolved. The CDR3 has 12 residues. V was cut by 3 bases and J by 7 bases, with 7 bases left in between. Germline assignment: CDR1 ENHRY and CDR2 SYGVKD. Here the CDR3 DNA reads TGTGCCATCAGTGAAATCGGCCAGCCCCAGCATTTT. Protein product: CAISEIGQPQHF.

This clone showed up just once. The chain links TRBV7-9 to TRBJ2-1, with 8 nucleotides matching TRBD1. The CDR3 contains 15 residues. Germline V lookup: CDR1 SEHNR, CDR2 FQNEAQ (reference sequence). V shed 5 bases and J 4 bases; nucleotides not matched to a gene: 7. Here the CDR3 reads CASSDRGFLYNEQFF. In DNA, the CDR3 is TGTGCCAGCAGCGACAGGGGATTCCTATACAATGAGCAGTTCTTC.

This clone was recorded only once. The rearrangement uses TRBV5-1 and TRBJ2-1; 16 bases are shared with TRBD2. V trimming: 4 bases; J trimming: 8 bases; junction bases outside the gene matches: 9. The germline CDR1 and CDR2 sequences are SGHRS and YFSETQ. The CDR3 has 17 amino acids. CDR3 coding DNA: TGCGCCAGCAGCCCCGGGACTAGCGGGGGGGCGGTCGATGAGCAGTTCTTC. Translated, it gives CASSPGTSGGAVDEQFF.

The J gene is TRBJ2-1, the V gene TRBV7-7, with D perhaps matching TRBD1 or TRBD2 (5 bases each). The length of the CDR3 is 11 residues. Per germline, CDR1 SSHAT and CDR2 FNYEAQ (reference sequence). CDR3 in amino acids: CATGTRSEQFF. For the CDR3, the DNA is TGTGCTACCGGGACGCGGAGTGAGCAGTTCTTC. The whole variable domain, remainder taken from reference TRBV7-7 and TRBJ2-1, is GAGVSQSPRYKVTKRGQDVTLRCDPISSHATLYWYQQALGQGPEFLTYFNYEAQPDKSGLPSDRFSAERPEGSISTLTIQRTEQRDSAMYRCATGTRSEQFFGPGTRLTVL.

This chain connects TRBV9 to TRBJ1-6; a weak D match, TRBD1 (5 bases). V lost 3 bases and J lost 5, with 9 bases in between. Germline V gives CDR1 SGDLS, CDR2 YYNGEE. The CDR3 totals 14 residues. CDR3 sequence: CASSETDNNSPLHF. CDR3 coding DNA: TGTGCCAGCAGCGAGACGGACAATAATTCACCCCTCCACTTT.

The V call is TRBV5-1, the J call TRBJ1-2; D not certain. The germline CDR1 and CDR2 sequences are SGHRS and YFSETQ. This CDR3 is built from 12 residues. Trimming pared 4 bases from V and 7 bases from J, leaving 11 bases between. The CDR3 nucleotides are TGCGCCAGCAGCGGCGACTCGGGTGGCTACACCTTC. Its translation: CASSGDSGGYTF.

This clone was counted a single time. The rearrangement links TRBV19 to TRBJ1-2; possible D gene TRBD1, 5 bases. Germline lookup yields CDR1 LNHDA and CDR2 SQIVND (reference sequence). The CDR3 has 17 amino acids. V shed 2 bases and J shed 2 bases, with 18 bases lying between them. This CDR3 reads CASSIRGRAYTNYGYTF. The CDR3 DNA follows: TGTGCCAGTAGTATAAGGGGCAGGGCATACACCAACTATGGCTACACCTTC.

In regard to this clone: The identical CDR3 is also encoded by other nucleotide sequences in the sample. The V call is TRBV7-2, the J call TRBJ1-3; TRBD1 aligns across 7 bases. CDR3 length equals 15 residues. V lost 5 bases to trimming and J lost 3 bases; unmatched junction nucleotides: 7. CDR1 and CDR2 (germline): SGHTA, FQGNSA. In DNA form, the CDR3 reads TGTGCCAGCAGCCTCGACAGGGTTAGTGGAAACACCATATATTTT. This translates into CASSLDRVSGNTIYF.

This rearrangement joins TRBV7-6 to TRBJ2-7, with TRBD2 matching 9 bases. The CDR3 runs to 14 residues. Germline V gene sequence: CDR1 SGHVS, CDR2 FNYEAQ. J lost 3 bases, V lost 0 bases, and 0 bases had no gene match. In nucleotides, the CDR3 is TGTGCCAGCAGCTTAGCTAGCGGGGGCTACGAGCAGTACTTC. This translates into CASSLASGGYEQYF. The entire variable domain, with the rest obtained from reference TRBV7-6 and TRBJ2-7, is as follows: GAGVSQSPRYKVTKRGQDVALRCDPISGHVSLYWYRQALGQGPEFLTYFNYEAQQDKSGLPNDRFSAERPEGSISTLTIQRTEQRDSAMYRCASSLASGGYEQYFGPGTRLTVT.

The chain combines TRBV28 with TRBJ1-5, with D unresolved. Germline V gene sequence: CDR1 MDHEN, CDR2 SYDVKM. Trimming cost V 1 base and J 3 bases, with 1 base left between them. CDR3 size: 12 residues. The CDR3 DNA sequence: TGTGCCAGCAGTTTATTCAATCAGCCCCAGCATTTT. The encoded protein is CASSLFNQPQHF.

This rearrangement joins TRBV28 to TRBJ1-3; 7 bases agree with TRBD1. The CDR3 is made up of 13 amino acids. J lost 3 bases, V lost 7 bases, and 3 bases had no gene match. CDR1 is MDHEN, CDR2 SYDVKM, per germline. CDR3: CASTDRVGNTIYF. The CDR3 DNA follows: TGTGCCAGCACTGACAGGGTTGGAAACACCATATATTTT.

This sequence joins TRBV5-6 and TRBJ2-7, with 8 bases fitting TRBD1. The V gene end was trimmed by 1 base and the J gene end by 3 bases; junction bases not matched to a gene: 3. Germline loops: CDR1 SGHDT, CDR2 YYEEEE. The CDR3 is 14 amino acids. CDR3 sequence: CASSLIQGVYEQYF. The CDR3 DNA follows: TGTGCCAGCAGCTTGATACAGGGGGTCTACGAGCAGTACTTC.

In this sample, this clone turned up once. The chain employs TRBV4-2 and TRBJ1-1, with 10 bases fitting TRBD1. This CDR3 region has 16 residues. V lost 6 bases and J lost 5; bases outside the gene matches: 12. CDR1 is LGHNA and CDR2 is YNFKEQ in the germline V gene. As DNA, the CDR3 is TGTGCCAGCAGTCAGGGGCGGGGACAGGGGAGGACTGAAGCTTTCTTT. Encoded protein: CASSQGRGQGRTEAFF.

CDR3 loop: CASSRLAGETQYF. In DNA form, the CDR3 reads TGTGCCAGCAGTCGACTAGCGGGGGAGACCCAGTACTTC. The chain joins TRBV2 to TRBJ2-5; 11 positions agree with TRBD2. V lost 5 bases, J lost 5 bases, and 1 base stayed unmatched. Germline V gene lookup returns CDR1 SNHLY and CDR2 FYNNEI. CDR3 length: 13 residues.

The CDR3, as DNA: TGTGCCAGCAGTTACACTAGCGGGGGGGCAGATACGCAGTATTTT. Amino acid sequence: CASSYTSGGADTQYF. This chain links TRBV6-5 with TRBJ2-3; the match to TRBD2 covers 13 bases. The CDR3 sequence is 15 residues long. CDR1 MNHEY and CDR2 SVGAGI come from the germline V gene. The trim removed 2 bases at V and 4 bases at J, leaving 0 bases unmatched.

The rearrangement uses TRBV12-3 or TRBV12-4 and TRBJ1-2; D is ambiguous. V lost 1 base, J lost 5 bases, and 5 bases lay in between. The CDR3 spans 12 residues. As DNA, the CDR3 is TGTGCCAGCAGTTTAGACCAATATGGCTACACCTTC. The encoded protein is CASSLDQYGYTF.

The chain links TRBV5-4 to TRBJ1-4, with a tentative D call TRBD1 (5 bases). Per germline, CDR1 SGHNT and CDR2 YYREEE (reference sequence). This CDR3 region has 15 residues. V dropped 7 bases and J dropped 5 bases, with 18 bases sitting between them. CDR3 sequence (DNA): TGTGCCAGCGCTCTTCTCGGGGCGGGGAATGAAAAACTGTTTTTT. Translated, it gives CASALLGAGNEKLFF.

This chain uses TRBV5-6 with TRBJ2-3; 9 nucleotides match TRBD2. Germline V gene data show CDR1 as SGHDT and CDR2 as YYEEEE. The CDR3 contains 14 residues. J was trimmed by 5 bases and V by 2 bases; bases with no gene match: 3. The CDR3 loop reads CASSFGSGGDTQYF. The CDR3 region has the DNA TGTGCCAGCAGCTTCGGTAGCGGGGGAGATACGCAGTATTTT.